This paragraph covers one T cell receptor (beta chain) sequence. Antigen specificity is unknown. A second PCR, run for about 6 to 11 cycles, used a sample-barcoded 5' primer plus a J-beta primer mix. Every cDNA molecule bore a tag from a template-switch adaptor containing 12 random nucleotides. A single record per CDR3 protein comes from TCRdb applying MiXCR to the 5' RACE reads. The sample comprises approximately 790,000 distinct CDR3 sequences, around 62% of which are singletons, and about a quarter rests with the top ten. The CDR3 runs to 13 residues. V was cut by 3 bases and J by 5 bases, with 14 bases left in between. Germline-derived CDR1 and CDR2 are DFQATT and SNEGSKA (reference sequence). The data are from a study of blood T cells in healthy people across ages. Findings and limits, study-wide: Greater diversity and more naive CD4+ cells were seen in long-lived donors than in aged donors. A strong correlation between TCR beta diversity and naive T cell percentage was seen.

Input material: blood. The sequence was obtained from a man aged 25 to 45 in good health. This sequence joins TRBV20-1 and TRBJ2-7, with a tentative D call TRBD2 (6 bases). The CDR3 region has the DNA TGCAGTGCTAGGTGGAGGGCAATCCACGAGCAGTACTTC. Translating it yields CSARWRAIHEQYF.